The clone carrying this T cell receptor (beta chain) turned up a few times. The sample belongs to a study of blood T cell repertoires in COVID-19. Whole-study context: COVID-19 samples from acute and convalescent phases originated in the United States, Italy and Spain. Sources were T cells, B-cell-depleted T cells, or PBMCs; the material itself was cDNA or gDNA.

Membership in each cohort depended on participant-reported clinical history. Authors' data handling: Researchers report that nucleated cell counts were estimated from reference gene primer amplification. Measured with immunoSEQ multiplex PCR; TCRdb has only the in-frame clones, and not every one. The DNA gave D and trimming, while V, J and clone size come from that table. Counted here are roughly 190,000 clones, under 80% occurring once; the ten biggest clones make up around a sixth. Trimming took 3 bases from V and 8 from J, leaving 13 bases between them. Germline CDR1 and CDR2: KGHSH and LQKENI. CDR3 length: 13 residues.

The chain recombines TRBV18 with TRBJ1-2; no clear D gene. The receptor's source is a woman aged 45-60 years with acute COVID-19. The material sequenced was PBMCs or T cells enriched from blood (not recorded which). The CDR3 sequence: CASSPRDSQGYTF. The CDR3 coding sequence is TGTGCCAGCTCACCTCGGGATTCGCAAGGCTACACCTTC. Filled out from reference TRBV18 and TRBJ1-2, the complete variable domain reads NAGVMQNPRHLVRRRGQEARLRCSPMKGHSHVYWYRQLPEEGLKFMVYLQKENIIDESGMPKERFSAEFPKEGPSILRIQQVVRGDSAAYFCASSPRDSQGYTFGSGTRLTVV.